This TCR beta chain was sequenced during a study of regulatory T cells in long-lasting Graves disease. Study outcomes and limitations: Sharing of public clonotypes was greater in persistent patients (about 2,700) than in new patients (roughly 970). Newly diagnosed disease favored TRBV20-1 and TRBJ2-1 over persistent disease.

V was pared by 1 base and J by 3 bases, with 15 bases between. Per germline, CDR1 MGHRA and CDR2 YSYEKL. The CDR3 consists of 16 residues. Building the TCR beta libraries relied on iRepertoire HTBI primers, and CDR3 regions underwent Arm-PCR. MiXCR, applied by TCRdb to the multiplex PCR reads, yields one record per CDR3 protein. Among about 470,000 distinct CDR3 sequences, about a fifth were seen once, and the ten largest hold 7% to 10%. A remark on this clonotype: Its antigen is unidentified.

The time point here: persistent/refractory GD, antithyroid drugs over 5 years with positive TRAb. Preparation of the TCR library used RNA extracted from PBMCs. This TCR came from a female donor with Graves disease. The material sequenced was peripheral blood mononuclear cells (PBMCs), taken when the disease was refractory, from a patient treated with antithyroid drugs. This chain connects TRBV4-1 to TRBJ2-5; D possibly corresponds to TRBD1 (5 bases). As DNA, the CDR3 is TGCGCCAGCAGCCAAGTCAGGGCCGGCCTTAAAGAGACCCAGTACTTC. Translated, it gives CASSQVRAGLKETQYF.